The present T cell receptor beta chain was sequenced within a study of blood T cells in healthy people across ages. Findings and caveats of the study: While age rose, TCR beta diversity per million T cells dropped in a roughly linear way.

CDR3 length equals 15 residues. CDR1 SGHTA and CDR2 FQGNSA come from the germline V gene. A second PCR of 7 to 11 cycles used a sample-barcoded 5' primer and a J-beta primer mix. Sequencing yielded, for each sample, at least 2.5 million paired-end reads carrying CDR3. TCRdb fed the 5' RACE reads into MiXCR, producing one record per CDR3 protein. The top ten hold approximately 2% of the sample, which has about 1.8 million distinct CDR3 sequences, about 50% seen once. Concerning this clonotype: Its matching antigen is unknown. A much bigger clone sits one base away, suggesting this may be a read error.

The chain links TRBV7-2 to TRBJ2-4; TRBD2 aligns across 8 bases. The sample taken for sequencing was blood. This clonotype was obtained from a woman in her 40s in good health. Here the CDR3 reads CACSSGGGAKNIQYF. CDR3 in DNA: TGTGCCTGCAGCTCCGGGGGGGGCGCCAAAAACATTCAGTACTTC.